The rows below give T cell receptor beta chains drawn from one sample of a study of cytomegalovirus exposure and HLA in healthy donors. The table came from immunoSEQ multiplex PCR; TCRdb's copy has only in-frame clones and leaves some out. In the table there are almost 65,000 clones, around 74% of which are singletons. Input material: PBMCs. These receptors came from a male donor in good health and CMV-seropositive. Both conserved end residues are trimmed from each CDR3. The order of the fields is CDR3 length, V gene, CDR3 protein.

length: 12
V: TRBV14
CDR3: ASSQGLHSYEQY

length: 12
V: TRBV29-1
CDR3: SVEDGGQGNGYT

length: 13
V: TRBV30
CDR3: AWSGRQGFGNTIY

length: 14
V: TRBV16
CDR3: ASSLNGGQAPYGYT

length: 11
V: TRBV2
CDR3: ASVEGGTDTQY

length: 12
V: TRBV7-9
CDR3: ASSLVHAGVGYT

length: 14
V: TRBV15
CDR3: ATSPERQYLGDEAF

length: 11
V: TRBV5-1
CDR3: ASSLGSGLGYT

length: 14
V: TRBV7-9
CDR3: ASQPPRRENTGELF

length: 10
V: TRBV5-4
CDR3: ASSLMQDGYT

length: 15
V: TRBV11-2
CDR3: ASSLGTGGDSTYEQY

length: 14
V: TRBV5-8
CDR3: ASSLADWRGRDEQF

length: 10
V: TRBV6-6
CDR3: ASSYSVETQY

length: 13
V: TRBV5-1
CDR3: ASKNGAANTGELF

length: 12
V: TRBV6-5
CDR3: AGLPDSRNQPQH

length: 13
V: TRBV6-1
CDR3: ASRSLAGGIDTQY

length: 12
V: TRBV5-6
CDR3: ASSLTVNTGELF

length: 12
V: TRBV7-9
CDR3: ASSLAQSTDTQY

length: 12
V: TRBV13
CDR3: ASSFQGSNQPQH

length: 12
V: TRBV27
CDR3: ASSAQGSNYGYT

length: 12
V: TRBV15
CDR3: ATSKGQTNYEQY

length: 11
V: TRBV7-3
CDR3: ASSSMAGRPQH

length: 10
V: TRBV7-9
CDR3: SSSGPDTEAF

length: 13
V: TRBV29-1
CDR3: SVELRTVSYNEQF

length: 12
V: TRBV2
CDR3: ASSGATGSYEQY

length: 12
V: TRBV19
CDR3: ASATGTGSEKLF

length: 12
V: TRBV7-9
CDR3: ASSLSLGLGGYT

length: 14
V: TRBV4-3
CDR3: ASSHATSGGFNEQF

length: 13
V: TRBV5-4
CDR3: ASSFRQDYNSPLH

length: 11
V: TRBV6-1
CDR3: ASRDWTGHEAF

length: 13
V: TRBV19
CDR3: ASINSGGGTDTQY

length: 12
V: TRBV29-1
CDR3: SVEVPGQSYEQY

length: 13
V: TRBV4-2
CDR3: ASSPQGQATYGYT

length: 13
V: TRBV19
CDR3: ASRAGGSGFTEAF

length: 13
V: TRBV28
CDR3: ASSYVRGDAGELF

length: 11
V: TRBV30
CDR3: AWSLTRDTEAF

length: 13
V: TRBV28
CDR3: ASSLPGQGNTEAF

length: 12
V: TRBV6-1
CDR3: ASSEIRNTGELF

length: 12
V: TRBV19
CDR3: ASSPGTGSYEQY